The 25 T cell receptor beta chains given below trace back to one sample, sequenced in a study of T cell repertoires in cytomegalovirus infection. TCRdb fed the reads into MiXCR, producing one record per CDR3 protein. The sample records roughly 230,000 distinct CDR3 sequences, approximately 15% being singletons. The sequenced material came from CD8+ T cells from PBMCs. Receptors originate from a human donor in good health (CMV status not recorded). Some clones in this sample may be carry-over from other donors' samples.

This clonotype was recorded a few times. This chain connects TRBV2 to TRBJ1-4; D is undetermined. Trimming stripped 9 bases from V and 1 base from J, with 12 bases between. Germline CDR1 SNHLY, CDR2 FYNNEI. The CDR3 runs to 14 residues. The CDR3 DNA sequence: TGTGCCAGTAGAGAAGAGGAAACTAATGAAAAACTGTTTTTT. Its translation is CASREEETNEKLFF.

This clonotype was counted a few times. The gene calls are TRBV7-9 and TRBJ2-3, with 8 bases identical to TRBD2. V dropped 3 bases and J dropped 2; count of bases not matched to a gene: 7. The CDR3 totals 16 residues. Germline V lookup: CDR1 SEHNR, CDR2 FQNEAQ (reference sequence). Here the CDR3 reads CASSFGTRLATDTQYF. The CDR3 region has the DNA TGTGCCAGCAGCTTTGGGACTAGACTAGCCACAGATACGCAGTATTTT.

This clonotype was detected ten times or more. V and J are TRBV7-6 and TRBJ2-7; unclear D gene. V was clipped by 5 bases and J by 7 bases, with 24 bases between them. Germline lookup yields CDR1 SGHVS and CDR2 FNYEAQ. The CDR3 length is 16 residues. Written as DNA, the CDR3 is TGTGCCAGCAGCCCTAATACTCCGGGCCCAGGTGTGGAGCAGTACTTC. Protein: CASSPNTPGPGVEQYF.

This clonotype was counted between two and nine times. The gene calls are TRBV6-2 or TRBV6-3 and TRBJ1-5; D is unresolved. V shed 5 bases and J shed 5 bases, with 10 bases lying between them. Germline V lookup: CDR1 MNHEY, CDR2 SVGEGT. CDR3 length equals 13 residues. CDR3 amino acids: CASSRATDQPQHF. The CDR3 DNA is TGTGCCAGCAGTCGCGCGACCGATCAGCCCCAGCATTTT.

V gene TRBV11-2 combines with J gene TRBJ2-1, with 7 positions matching TRBD1. After removal of 4 bases from V and 2 bases from J, the junction contained 11 bases not matched to a gene. From germline, CDR1 is SGHAT and CDR2 FQNNGV. The CDR3 spans 17 residues. CDR3: CASSSENRGPTYNEQFF. The CDR3 bases are TGTGCCAGCAGCTCAGAAAACAGGGGCCCGACCTACAATGAGCAGTTCTTC. The entire variable domain, with the rest obtained from reference TRBV11-2 and TRBJ2-1, is as follows: EAGVAQSPRYKIIEKRQSVAFWCNPISGHATLYWYQQILGQGPKLLIQFQNNGVVDDSQLPKDRFSAERLKGVDSTLKIQPAKLEDSAVYLCASSSENRGPTYNEQFFGPGTRLTVL.

This clonotype turned up a few times. The V gene is TRBV13, the J gene TRBJ2-5, with 11 bases identical to TRBD2. CDR3 length: 16 residues. V lost 0 bases and J lost 2; bases outside the gene matches: 2. Germline V gene lookup returns CDR1 PRHDT and CDR2 FYEKMQ (reference sequence). In DNA, the CDR3 is TGTGCCAGCAGCTTAGGGACTAGCGGGGCTCAAGAGACCCAGTACTTC. This encodes CASSLGTSGAQETQYF.

The rearrangement joins TRBV4-2 to TRBJ1-1; weak D call: TRBD1 (6 bases). Trimming removed 0 bases at V and 0 bases at J, with 8 bases between. CDR3 length: 15 residues. CDR1 and CDR2 (germline): LGHNA, YNFKEQ. In DNA, the CDR3 is TGTGCCAGCAGCCAAGAGGGACAAATGAACACTGAAGCTTTCTTT. Residues: CASSQEGQMNTEAFF.

This clonotype has a count of ten or more. The chain uses TRBV7-2 and TRBJ2-3; TRBD2 is a possible D gene (5 bases). Trimming took off 5 bases at V and 4 bases at J, with 10 bases between the two ends. Germline lookup yields CDR1 SGHTA and CDR2 FQGNSA. The CDR3 has 13 amino acids. The CDR3 region has the DNA TGTGCCAGCAGCATAACTAGTCCAGATACGCAGTATTTT. It specifies CASSITSPDTQYF.

A few counts support this clonotype. The V call is TRBV28, the J call TRBJ2-3; tentatively, D is TRBD2 (5 bases). Germline CDR1 reads MDHEN; CDR2 reads SYDVKM. Trimming removed 9 bases from V and 0 bases from J, with 13 bases in between. CDR3 length equals 14 residues. The CDR3 region is CASSEGASTDTQYF. The CDR3 nucleotides are TGTGCCAGTTCAGAGGGCGCTAGCACAGATACGCAGTATTTT.

There are many counts of this clonotype. V gene TRBV7-6 combines with J gene TRBJ2-3; D perhaps matches TRBD1 (6 bases). The CDR3 extends over 17 amino acids. The V end lost 5 bases, the J end lost 1 base, and 19 bases lay between the germline ends. Germline assignment: CDR1 SGHVS and CDR2 FNYEAQ. This chain's CDR3 is CASSISGVTPRTDTQYF. Written as DNA, the CDR3 is TGTGCCAGCAGCATTTCAGGGGTCACCCCTCGCACAGATACGCAGTATTTT.

This clonotype occurred a few times. This chain uses TRBV19 with TRBJ2-7; D gene ambiguous. Germline CDR1 and CDR2: LNHDA and SQIVND (reference sequence). Trimming left V 3 bases short and J 3 bases short, with 12 bases between. CDR3 length equals 14 residues. This chain's CDR3 is CASSMKTVLYEQYF. The CDR3 nucleotides read TGTGCCAGTAGTATGAAAACGGTACTCTACGAGCAGTACTTC.

The CDR3 loop is CASSPHTGNNEQFF. CDR3 DNA sequence: TGTGCCAGCAGCCCACACACAGGAAACAATGAGCAGTTCTTC. The chain uses TRBV11-3 and TRBJ2-1, with a weak D call TRBD1 (5 bases). Trimming stripped 5 bases from V and 5 bases from J, with 13 bases between. This CDR3 contains 14 residues. Per the germline V gene, CDR1 is SGHNT and CDR2 is YENEEA.

The chain employs TRBV5-5 and TRBJ2-1; unclear D gene. The CDR3 totals 13 residues. Deletions cut 0 bases from V and 5 bases from J, with 6 bases between. In germline, CDR1 is SGHKS, CDR2 YYEKEE (reference sequence). CDR3 region: CASSLVVDNEQFF. In nucleotides, the CDR3 is TGTGCCAGCAGCTTGGTAGTTGACAATGAGCAGTTCTTC.

The chain has TRBV13 and TRBJ1-6, with TRBD1 as a possible D gene (5 bases). The CDR3 loop spans 16 amino acids. V was clipped by 5 bases and J by 10 bases, with 21 bases between them. Germline CDR1 PRHDT, CDR2 FYEKMQ (reference sequence). CDR3 residues: CASSLATRGGTSPLHF. DNA for the CDR3: TGTGCCAGCAGCCTCGCGACCCGGGGTGGGACGTCACCCCTCCACTTT.

In this sample, this clonotype turned up many times. The rearrangement links TRBV12-3 or TRBV12-4 to TRBJ1-5, with a possible D match to TRBD1 (5 bases). The V end was cut by 6 bases, the J end by 2 bases, with 17 bases between. The length of the CDR3 is 16 residues. The CDR3 reads CASRIDCRVCNQPQHF. The CDR3 DNA is TGTGCCAGCAGAATAGATTGCAGGGTCTGCAATCAGCCCCAGCATTTT.

The V gene is TRBV6-6, the J gene TRBJ2-7; D remains unclear. V was pared by 8 bases and J by 1 base, with 9 bases between. This CDR3 region has 12 residues. Germline V gene data show CDR1 as MNHNY and CDR2 as SVGAGI (reference sequence). The CDR3, as DNA: TGTGCCAGCCAGACGCGGTCCTACGAGCAGTACTTC. Amino acid sequence: CASQTRSYEQYF.

The chain recombines TRBV12-3 or TRBV12-4 with TRBJ2-7; the match to TRBD1 covers 8 bases. The CDR3 has 15 residues. The junction had 8 bases not matched to a gene; V was cut back by 5 bases and J by 2 bases. The CDR3 nucleotides are TGTGCCAGCAGTCCACGACAGGGGTTCGCCTACGAGCAGTACTTC. As protein: CASSPRQGFAYEQYF.

The sample holds a few counts of this clonotype. The V and J genes are TRBV29-1 and TRBJ2-7, with 9 bases lining up with TRBD1. Trimming at V came to 2 bases and at J to 1 base, leaving 3 bases not matched to a gene. This CDR3 region has 14 residues. The germline V gene encodes CDR1 SQVTM and CDR2 ANQGSEA. This chain's CDR3 is CSVEYGTGSYEQYF. The CDR3 DNA reads TGCAGCGTTGAATATGGGACAGGGTCCTACGAGCAGTACTTC.

The sample holds one count of this clonotype. A read error may explain this, as a much larger clone is one base away. This chain connects TRBV6-6 to TRBJ2-7; D remains ambiguous. Germline CDR1 reads MNHNY; CDR2 reads SVGAGI (reference sequence). The length of the CDR3 is 11 residues. V lost 6 bases to trimming and J lost 6 bases, with 9 bases between them. The CDR3 region is CASSFVGEQYF. The DNA of the CDR3 is TGTGCCAGCAGCTTCGTGGGCGAGCAGTACTTC.

This clonotype was observed a handful of times. The chain recombines TRBV11-2 with TRBJ1-1; D is uncertain. This CDR3 is 18 amino acids long. Per germline, CDR1 SGHAT and CDR2 FQNNGV. V was clipped by 2 bases and J by 1 base, with 20 bases between them. The CDR3 bases are TGTGCCAGCAGCTTATGGTCCTCCCGCTGGGGAGAGAACACTGAAGCTTTCTTT. This encodes CASSLWSSRWGENTEAFF.

This clonotype has only a few counts. This chain uses TRBV5-6 with TRBJ2-5, with 8 bases that match TRBD2. The V and J ends lost 1 base and 4 bases, in that order; junction bases with no gene match: 6. Germline V lookup: CDR1 SGHDT, CDR2 YYEEEE. The CDR3 is made up of 15 amino acids. CDR3 residues: CASSLSGGAPETQYF. The CDR3 nucleotides read TGTGCCAGCAGCTTGTCCGGGGGGGCCCCAGAGACCCAGTACTTC.

The chain couples TRBV11-2 to TRBJ2-5; D is tentatively TRBD1 or TRBD2 (5 bases each). V shed 5 bases and J shed 5 bases, with 15 bases lying between them. The CDR3 is made up of 14 amino acids. CDR1 and CDR2 from the germline V gene are SGHAT and FQNNGV. The CDR3: CASSGEWGSETQYF. CDR3 nucleotide sequence: TGTGCCAGCAGCGGGGAGTGGGGGTCGGAGACCCAGTACTTC. Looking up the rest from reference TRBV11-2 and TRBJ2-5 gives the full variable domain: EAGVAQSPRYKIIEKRQSVAFWCNPISGHATLYWYQQILGQGPKLLIQFQNNGVVDDSQLPKDRFSAERLKGVDSTLKIQPAKLEDSAVYLCASSGEWGSETQYFGPGTRLLVL.

V gene TRBV12-3 or TRBV12-4 combines with J gene TRBJ2-7; 12 nucleotides line up with TRBD2. V dropped 2 bases and J dropped 9; count of bases not matched to a gene: 5. The CDR3 totals 14 residues. The chain's CDR3 is CASSLYQGLAGQYF. The CDR3 bases are TGTGCCAGCAGTTTATACCAGGGACTAGCGGGGCAGTACTTC.

On this clonotype itself: The junction differs from germline at one of its ends, possibly a read error. The rearrangement joins TRBV7-2 to TRBJ1-3, with TRBD1 as a possible D gene (5 bases). The CDR3 runs to 15 residues. The germline V gene has CDR1 SGHTA and CDR2 FQGNSA. CDR3 region: CASSLVGASGDTIYF. The DNA of the CDR3 is TGTGCCAGCAGCTTAGTTGGGGCCTCTGGAGACACCATATATTTT.

This clonotype was detected ten times or more. The chain couples TRBV7-6 to TRBJ2-7, with D perhaps TRBD1 (6 bases). The V and J ends lost 5 bases and 0 bases respectively, with 11 bases between them. Germline V gives CDR1 SGHVS, CDR2 FNYEAQ. CDR3 length: 14 amino acids. CDR3 bases: TGTGCCAGCAGCCCTACAGGGAACTCCTACGAGCAGTACTTC. Translation: CASSPTGNSYEQYF.